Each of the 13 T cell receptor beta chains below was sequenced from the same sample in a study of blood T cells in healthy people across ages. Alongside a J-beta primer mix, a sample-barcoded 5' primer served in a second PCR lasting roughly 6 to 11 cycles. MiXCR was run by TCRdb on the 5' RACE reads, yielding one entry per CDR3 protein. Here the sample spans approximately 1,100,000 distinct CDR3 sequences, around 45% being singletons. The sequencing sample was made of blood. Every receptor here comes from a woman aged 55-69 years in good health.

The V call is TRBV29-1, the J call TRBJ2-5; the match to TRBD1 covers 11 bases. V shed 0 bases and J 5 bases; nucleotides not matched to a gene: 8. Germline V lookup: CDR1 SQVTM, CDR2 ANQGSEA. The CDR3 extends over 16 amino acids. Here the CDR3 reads CSVEDRTGGADETQYF. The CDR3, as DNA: TGCAGCGTTGAAGATAGGACAGGGGGCGCGGATGAGACCCAGTACTTC.

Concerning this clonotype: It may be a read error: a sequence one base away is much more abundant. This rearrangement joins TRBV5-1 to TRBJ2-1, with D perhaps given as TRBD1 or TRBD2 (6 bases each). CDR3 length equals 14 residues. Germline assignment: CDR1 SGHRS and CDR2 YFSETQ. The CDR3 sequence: CASILAGRGREQFF. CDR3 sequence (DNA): TGCGCCAGCATCTTGGCCGGCCGGGGGCGTGAGCAGTTCTTC.

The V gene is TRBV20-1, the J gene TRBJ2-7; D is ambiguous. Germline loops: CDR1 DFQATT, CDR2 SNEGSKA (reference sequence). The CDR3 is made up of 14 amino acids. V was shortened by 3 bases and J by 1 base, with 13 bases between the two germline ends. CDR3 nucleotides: TGCAGTGCTAGCCCAGCGACCAATTCCTACGAGCAGTACTTC. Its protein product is CSASPATNSYEQYF.

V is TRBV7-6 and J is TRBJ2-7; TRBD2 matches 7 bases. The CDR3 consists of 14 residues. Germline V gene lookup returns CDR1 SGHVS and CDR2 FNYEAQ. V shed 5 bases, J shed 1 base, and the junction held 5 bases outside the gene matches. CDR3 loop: CASSPGGKSYEQYF. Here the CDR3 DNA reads TGTGCCAGCAGCCCCGGGGGGAAATCCTACGAGCAGTACTTC.

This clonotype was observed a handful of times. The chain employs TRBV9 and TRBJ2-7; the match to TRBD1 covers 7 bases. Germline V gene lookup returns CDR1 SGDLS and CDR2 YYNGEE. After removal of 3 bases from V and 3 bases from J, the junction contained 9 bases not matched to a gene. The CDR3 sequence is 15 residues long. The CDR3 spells CASSAGPGQSYEQYF. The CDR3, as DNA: TGTGCCAGCAGCGCGGGTCCGGGACAGAGCTACGAGCAGTACTTC.

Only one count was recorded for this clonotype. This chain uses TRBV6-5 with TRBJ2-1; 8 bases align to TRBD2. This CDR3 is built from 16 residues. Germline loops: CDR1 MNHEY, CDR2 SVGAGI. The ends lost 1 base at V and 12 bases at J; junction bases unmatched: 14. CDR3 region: CASSYLPGLEEVGQFF. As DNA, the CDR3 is TGTGCCAGCAGTTACTTGCCGGGACTAGAGGAGGTTGGGCAGTTCTTC.

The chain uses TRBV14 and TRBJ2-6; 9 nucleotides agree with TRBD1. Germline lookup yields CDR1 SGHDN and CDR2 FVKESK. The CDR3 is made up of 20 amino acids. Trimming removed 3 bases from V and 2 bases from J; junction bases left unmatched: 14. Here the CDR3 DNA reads TGTGCCAGCAGCCACCATACGGGGACAGGGAAAATCCCTGGGGCCAACGTCCTGACTTTC. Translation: CASSHHTGTGKIPGANVLTF.

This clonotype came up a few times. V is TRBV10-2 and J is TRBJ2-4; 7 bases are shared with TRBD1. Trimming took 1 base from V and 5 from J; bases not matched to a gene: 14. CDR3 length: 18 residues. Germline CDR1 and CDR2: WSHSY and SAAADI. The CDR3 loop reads CASSEFWGRRDSQNIQYF. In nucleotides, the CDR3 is TGCGCCAGCAGTGAGTTCTGGGGGCGCCGGGACAGCCAAAACATTCAGTACTTC.

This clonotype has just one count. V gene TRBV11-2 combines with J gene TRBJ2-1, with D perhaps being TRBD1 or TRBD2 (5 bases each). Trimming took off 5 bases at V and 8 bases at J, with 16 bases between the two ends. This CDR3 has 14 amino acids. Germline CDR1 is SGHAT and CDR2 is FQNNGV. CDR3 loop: CASSPGPGNDEQFF. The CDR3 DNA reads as TGTGCCAGCAGCCCGGGGCCAGGGAACGATGAGCAGTTCTTC.

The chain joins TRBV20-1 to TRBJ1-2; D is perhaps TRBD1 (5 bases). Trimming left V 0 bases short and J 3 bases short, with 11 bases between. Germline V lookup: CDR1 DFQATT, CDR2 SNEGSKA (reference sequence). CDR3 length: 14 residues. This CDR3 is CSAREAGRYYGYTF. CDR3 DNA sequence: TGCAGTGCTAGAGAAGCAGGGAGGTACTATGGCTACACCTTC.

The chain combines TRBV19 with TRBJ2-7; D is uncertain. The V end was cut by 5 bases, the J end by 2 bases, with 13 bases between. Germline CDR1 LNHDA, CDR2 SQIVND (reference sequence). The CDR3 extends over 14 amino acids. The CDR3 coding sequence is TGTGCCAGTAGTGATCCACCGGGCGCCTACGAGCAGTACTTC. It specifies CASSDPPGAYEQYF.

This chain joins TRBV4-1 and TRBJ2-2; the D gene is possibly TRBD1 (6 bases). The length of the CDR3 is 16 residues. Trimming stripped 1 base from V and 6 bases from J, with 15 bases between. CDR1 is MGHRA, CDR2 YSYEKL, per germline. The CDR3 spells CASSQGQETRAGELFF. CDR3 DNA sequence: TGCGCCAGCAGCCAAGGACAGGAAACCCGGGCCGGGGAGCTGTTTTTT.

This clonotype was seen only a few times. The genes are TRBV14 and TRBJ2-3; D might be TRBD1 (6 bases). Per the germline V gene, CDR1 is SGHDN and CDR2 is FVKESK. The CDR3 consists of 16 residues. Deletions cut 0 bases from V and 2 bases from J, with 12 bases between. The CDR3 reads CASSQERDTFTDTQYF. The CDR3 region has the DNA TGTGCCAGCAGCCAAGAAAGGGACACCTTCACAGATACGCAGTATTTT.